This T cell receptor (beta chain) was identified in a study of cytomegalovirus exposure and HLA in healthy donors. Study-level findings and limits: Reportedly, diagnosis of cytomegalovirus status by the classifier showed high specificity and sensitivity. The later analysis indicated that the majority of CMV-associated TCR beta chains appeared HLA-restricted. The authors enumerated 164 TCR beta chains as linked to cytomegalovirus.

Participants comprised healthy donors of bone marrow. The germline V gene has CDR1 SGHVS and CDR2 FNYEAQ. The CDR3 has 19 residues. V lost 1 base to trimming and J lost 4 bases; unmatched junction nucleotides: 9. PCR used 60 Vbeta primers and 13 Jbeta primers. Produced via immunoSEQ multiplex PCR; TCRdb's table is partial and in-frame only. The repertoire has about 130,000 clones, roughly 77% of them found once; the top ten carry 5.9%. The table lists this clone with a count of one. Its target is unknown. This TCR was recovered from a woman aged 35 to 49 in good health and CMV-seropositive. V usage is TRBV7-6 and J usage is TRBJ2-3; TRBD2 matches at 15 bases. Sequenced material: PBMCs. CDR3 amino acids: CASSLGPGLAGGRSDTQYF. DNA of the CDR3: TGTGCCAGCAGCTTAGGGCCGGGACTAGCGGGAGGCCGTTCAGATACGCAGTATTTT.